These 3 T cell receptor beta chains were sequenced from one sample in a study of long-term antiretroviral therapy in people with HIV. A v3.0 immunoSEQ assay was performed at survey level. Profiling relied on immunoSEQ multiplex PCR, and the TCRdb table lists in-frame clones only, not all of them. This table has roughly 42,000 clones, more than 70% appearing once. Sequencing used unsorted PBMCs, obtained 3.1 years after starting antiretroviral therapy. These receptors were taken from a woman in her forties or fifties with HIV.

V and J are TRBV7-8 and TRBJ1-2; possible D gene TRBD1, 6 bases. Germline V CDR1 and CDR2: SGHVS, FQNEAQ. This CDR3 is 14 amino acids long. V lost 3 bases, J lost 3 bases, and 11 bases lay in between. The CDR3 region is CASSFAGTYYGYTF. Here the CDR3 DNA reads TGTGCCAGCAGCTTCGCCGGGACATACTATGGCTACACCTTC.

This clone was observed a handful of times. The chain uses TRBV30 and TRBJ1-2; D may be TRBD1 (6 bases). Trimming took 0 bases from V and 4 from J, leaving 9 bases between them. Germline V lookup: CDR1 GTSNPN, CDR2 SVGIG (reference sequence). This CDR3 region has 13 residues. CDR3 loop: CAWSVQGPYGYTF. The CDR3 DNA follows: TGTGCCTGGAGTGTACAGGGTCCCTATGGCTACACCTTC.

CDR3: CASSPRDSFTEAFF. CDR3 bases: TGTGCCAGCAGCCCCCGGGACAGCTTCACTGAAGCTTTCTTT. The chain carries TRBV9 and TRBJ1-1, with 7 bases matching TRBD1. The CDR3 length is 14 residues. Unmatched junction bases numbered 7, after V lost 4 bases and J lost 4 bases. Looked up from germline, CDR1 is SGDLS and CDR2 is YYNGEE.